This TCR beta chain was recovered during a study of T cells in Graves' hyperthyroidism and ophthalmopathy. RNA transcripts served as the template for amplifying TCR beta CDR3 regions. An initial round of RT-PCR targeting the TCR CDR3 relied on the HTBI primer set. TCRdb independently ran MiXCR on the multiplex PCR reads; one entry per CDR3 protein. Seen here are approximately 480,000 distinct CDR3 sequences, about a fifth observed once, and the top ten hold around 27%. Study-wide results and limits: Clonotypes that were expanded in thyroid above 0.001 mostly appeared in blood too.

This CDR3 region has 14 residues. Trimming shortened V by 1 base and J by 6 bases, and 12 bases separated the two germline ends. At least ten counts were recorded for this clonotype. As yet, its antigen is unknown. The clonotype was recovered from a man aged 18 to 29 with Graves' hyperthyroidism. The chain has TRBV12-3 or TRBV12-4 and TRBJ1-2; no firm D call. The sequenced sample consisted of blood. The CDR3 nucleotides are TGTGCCAGCAGTTTAGTGGGTCAGGCGGATGGCTACACCTTC. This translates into CASSLVGQADGYTF.